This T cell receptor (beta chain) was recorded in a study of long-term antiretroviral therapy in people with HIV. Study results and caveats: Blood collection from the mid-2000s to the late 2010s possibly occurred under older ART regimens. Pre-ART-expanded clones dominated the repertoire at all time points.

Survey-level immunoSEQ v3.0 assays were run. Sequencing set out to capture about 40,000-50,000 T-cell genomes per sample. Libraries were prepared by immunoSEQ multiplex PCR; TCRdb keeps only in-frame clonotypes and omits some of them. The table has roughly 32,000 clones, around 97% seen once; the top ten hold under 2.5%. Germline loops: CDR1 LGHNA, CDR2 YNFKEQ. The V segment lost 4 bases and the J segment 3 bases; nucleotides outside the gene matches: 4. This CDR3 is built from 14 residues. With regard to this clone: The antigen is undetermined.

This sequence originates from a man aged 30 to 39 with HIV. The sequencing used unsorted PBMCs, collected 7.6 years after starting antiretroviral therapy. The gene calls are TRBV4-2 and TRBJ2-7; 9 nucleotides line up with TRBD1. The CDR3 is CASSPGTGNYEQYF. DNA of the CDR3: TGTGCCAGCAGCCCGGGGACAGGGAACTACGAGCAGTACTTC.